This T cell receptor (beta chain) was recovered during a study of cytomegalovirus exposure and HLA in healthy donors (TCRdb year 2017). A note on the overall study: An earlier analysis of approximately 640 of the donors reported 250 to 350 Gb of sequence data and some 120 million unique TCR beta sequences from approximately 180 million T cells. An early release covering more than 500 HLA-typed donors comprised approximately 290 gigabases of sequencing data and approximately 80 million unique TCR sequences. Of the 300 to 500 genotyped donors, 65% to 90% were placed in the genetic ancestry cluster associated with self-reported Caucasian donors. The study aimed to test whether signatures of past pathogen exposure could be identified by cataloging public T cell receptors. The study used immunosequencing to profile the T cell repertoires of 600 to 850 subjects and linked those repertoires to cytomegalovirus serostatus. Along with the approximately 700-subject first cohort, a separate validation cohort of over a hundred different subjects was used. To predict cytomegalovirus infection status, the study brought together high-throughput TCR immunosequencing, statistical association of individual TCRs with disease status, and machine learning. A later analysis re-analyzed previously published TCR beta repertoires from roughly 690 donors and added high-resolution HLA genotyping to study TCR occurrence patterns. Rather than drawing on any new phenotypic data, the later analysis identified candidate immune exposures from TCR beta sequences and the way those sequences occurred across donors. An earlier analysis of several hundred of the donors applied high-throughput TCR beta sequencing to assess whether each TCR beta V gene segment acted as functional or pseudogenic. Donor age, sex, ethnicity and CMV serostatus were collected together with the repertoire data. Genome-wide SNP genotypes for about three fifths of the roughly 670 donors were used in a later genetic analysis, which treated that subset as a discovery cohort. All discovery cohort repertoires had been generated on a single sequencing platform. HLA typing covered class I and class II loci at four-digit resolution. Typing coverage differed by locus: A, B, C, DRB1 and DQB1 were typed in roughly 629-630 donors, DQA1 in approximately 520, DPA1 in 600 to 610, and DPB1 in just under 480. Five DR-DQ haplotypes were handled as single units for association and clustering because linkage in the cohort was strong. Across under 500 genotyped donors of the cohort, an average of about 220,000 unique TCR beta nucleotide sequences per donor were sequenced, and roughly 18% of those sequences were non-productive. Results and caveats for the whole study, not just this receptor: The authors suggested that the approach could potentially be extended to other disease states and immunological phenotypes. According to a later analysis, most CMV-associated TCR beta chains appeared to be HLA-restricted, and the HLA associations seemed to be driven largely by CMV exposure. In a later analysis, about 17,000 TCR beta sequences were associated with specific HLA alleles at a false discovery rate of 0.05. Because counts were too low, seventeen rarely observed V segments, including chromosome 9 orphons, were excluded from the earlier analysis of roughly 580 of the donors. HLA typing was unavailable for some donors at each locus, so association tests used only the typed subset. The classifier was reported to diagnose cytomegalovirus status with high specificity and sensitivity in both the original and validation cohorts. Correlated functional status among segregating V segments might reflect linkage disequilibrium, but an unknown experimental factor could not be ruled out. Some IMGT-functional V segments, including TRBV6-2 and TRBV6-3, could not be distinguished by the 87-base-pair reads and were therefore excluded. Presence/absence analyses assumed roughly uniform sequencing depth across donors, an assumption that may not hold. In this cohort, only TCR beta chains were sequenced, and detectable features were limited by the absence of alpha or paired-chain data. A group of highly shared sequence variants was considered likely to be a technical artifact of the sequencing pipeline. For the cohort, immune exposure information was limited to CMV serostatus. In the study, about 150 TCR beta chains were listed as associated with cytomegalovirus. In a later genetic analysis, fewer N-insertions in productive TCRs were reported among donors in an Asian-associated ancestry cluster than the roughly 710-donor mean. A few of the identified cytomegalovirus-associated TCR beta chains were confirmed in vitro to be specific for cytomegalovirus antigens. A further reported finding was that TCR beta sequences accurately predicted the HLA-A and HLA-B alleles for most subjects in the first cohort. Across donors, most TCR sequences were observed very rarely, whereas some public TCRs were present in many individuals. In a later analysis, the rate of TCR association differed among HLA loci, with DRB1 alleles having the most associated TCRs and HLA-C alleles having the fewest. In an earlier analysis of fewer than 750 of the donors, most TCR beta V segments were observed in productive rearrangements about 87% or about 30% of the time, broadly matching IMGT annotations. In a later analysis, HLA-associated TCR beta chains were found to be more clonally expanded and to have lower generation probabilities than equally common non-associated chains. Strong co-occurrence of HLA alleles, especially DR and DQ, made assigning TCR associations to individual alleles difficult. V-gene and J-gene trimming of TCR beta chains was associated with a missense DCLRE1C variant in a later genetic analysis, and the association was replicated in an independent cohort. A later analysis reported that several top co-occurrence clusters appeared linked to parvovirus B19, influenza, CMV and Epstein-Barr virus.

The cohort consisted of 600 or so healthy bone marrow donors. Cohort members were all nominally healthy when sampled, although unrecorded immune exposures were likely present. The donor was CMV seropositive and belonged to the group of more than 250 seropositive cohort members. Each donor provided a peripheral blood sample, and peripheral blood mononuclear cells were used for TCR beta sequencing. Genomic DNA was extracted from the blood cell samples with the Qiagen DNeasy Blood Extraction Kit. The method was the immunoSEQ multiplex PCR assay. The multiplex PCR relied on a mix of 60 forward primers for TCR Vbeta segments and 13 reverse primers for TCR Jbeta segments. A multiplex PCR assay on genomic DNA amplified the CDR3 region of rearranged TCR beta genes. The amplified TCR beta libraries were sequenced on the Illumina HiSeq System as 87-base-pair reads. The paper's processing steps were these. A later analysis counted approximately 84 million unique TCR beta chains across the approximately 700 repertoires, and some 12 million of these chains were shared by at least two donors. To remove PCR and sequencing errors, raw reads were error-corrected and collapsed into unique sequences using a nearest-neighbor algorithm that merged closely related sequences. Alignment of CDR3 sequences to IMGT reference sequences was used to assign V, D and J gene segments. For a sequence to be retained, at least a six-nucleotide match to both a V gene segment and a J gene segment was required. Rearrangements were classified as productive when the CDR3 lacked stop codons and remained in frame with V and J, and all other rearrangements were classified as non-productive. CDR3 was defined according to IMGT convention as the region running from the second conserved V-encoded cysteine to the conserved J-encoded phenylalanine. The earlier analysis of 500 to 750 of the donors excluded any sequence lacking an unambiguous match to a single V gene segment. In an earlier analysis of 587 of the donors, a V segment was called functional when productive rearrangements were above 56.7%, and segregating when the standard deviation between donors exceeded 5%. To diagnose cytomegalovirus status from the catalog of TCR beta chain sequences, a statistical classification framework was built. V and J gene assignment, in a later analysis, came from comparing TCR nucleotide sequences with IMGT/GENE-DB human TR gene sequences. Using the TCRdist pipeline, a later analysis assigned CDR3 sequences along with most-parsimonious VDJ recombination scenarios. In a later analysis, every TCR beta chain was defined by the combination of its CDR3 amino acid sequence and its V-gene family, and reads without a unique V-gene family were dropped. As a way to deal with suspected cross-contamination and a sequencing artifact, a later analysis dropped 450 to 600 nucleotide sequences that were highly shared and had low generation probability. A later analysis calculated a clonal expansion index for each public chain from normalized within-repertoire ranks of inferred template counts. Generation probabilities in a later analysis came from a VDJ recombination model fitted to out-of-frame rearrangements, and those results were checked against IGoR. A later analysis scored TCR-TCR, TCR-HLA and TCR-CMV co-occurrence with hypergeometric tests, applying a repertoire-size bias correction to TCR pairs. In a later analysis, false discovery rates were estimated by permuting HLA or CMV assignments 20 times. In a later analysis, co-occurring TCRs were grouped with DBSCAN, and TCRdist sequence similarity was added when clustering was performed within HLA-allele-positive subsets. Repertoires with fewer than 30,000 or more than 120,000 public chains, plus five repertoires with anomalous nucleotide sharing, were excluded from co-occurrence clustering. Sourced from immuneACCESS, this table was stored by TCRdb with only in-frame sequences that have V and J called. A share of the clones is absent; for the studies checked, an unresolved V gene accounts for under half, and the remainder has no known explanation. That table supplies the V and J calls and clone size; D and trimming were determined from the DNA. The sample table records some 200,000 clones; under 70% of these occur just once. About 2.5% of the sample is in the top ten clones.

Concerning this clone itself: What antigen it recognizes has not been identified. No much larger clone exists at a distance of one base, and base qualities are not known.

The CDR3, cysteine through phenylalanine, is 16 amino acids long. Of the read, only the CDR3 DNA is kept; its 48 bases are in frame from base 1. Trimming removed 8 bases from V and 9 bases from J, leaving 28 bases between the germline ends. For CDR1 and CDR2, the germline V gene lists SNHLY and FYNNEI. This receptor chain uses TRBV2 and TRBJ2-5; matching of 7 bases hints at TRBD1 as the D gene. The receptor was isolated from a man aged 35 to 55 in good health and CMV-seropositive. Material for sequencing was PBMCs. The CDR3 in this case is CASELNRGPRERPQYF. Read as DNA, the sequence is TGTGCCAGCGAACTAAACAGGGGACCTCGGGAGAGGCCCCAGTACTTC. The full variable domain, completed from the reference TRBV2 and TRBJ2-5 proteins outside the CDR3, reads EPEVTQTPSHQVTQMGQEVILRCVPISNHLYFYWYRQILGQKVEFLVSFYNNEISEKSEIFDDQFSVERPDGSNFTLKIRSTKLEDSAMYFCASELNRGPRERPQYFGPGTRLLVL.